This TCR beta chain was retrieved from a study of cytomegalovirus exposure and HLA in healthy donors. Study-wide points: The study recorded 150 to 200 TCR beta chains that were cytomegalovirus-associated.

Looked up from germline, CDR1 is MDHEN and CDR2 is SYDVKM. This CDR3 region has 15 residues. After removal of 6 bases from V and 2 bases from J, the junction contained 8 bases not matched to a gene. The repertoire was sequenced with immunoSEQ multiplex PCR; TCRdb's copy has only in-frame clones and lacks some. This table has tens of thousands of clones, over 85% appearing once. Note on this clone: Its antigen remains unidentified.

The rearrangement links TRBV28 to TRBJ2-7, with TRBD1 matching 9 bases. This TCR was recovered from a woman aged 30 to 39 in good health and CMV-seronegative. Material: PBMCs. The CDR3 DNA follows: TGTGCCAGCAGCCCGGGGGGACAGGGCACCTACGAGCAGTACTTC. It codes for CASSPGGQGTYEQYF.